This TCR beta chain was sequenced in a study of post-analysis software for immune sequencing data (dated by TCRdb to between 2015 and 2017). For the wider study: Disease courses on record covered relapsing-remitting, secondary progressive and progressive-relapsing multiple sclerosis, though some patients had no subtype annotation. The patient repertoires were compared against around 11 previously published healthy control repertoires obtained from donors aged 6 to 25 years. A subset of samples was prepared in parallel using single-end sample barcoding, then pooled and co-amplified after Illumina adapter ligation. What the authors observed across the whole study: The multiple sclerosis patient group was slightly younger than the control group. Direct clustering with F measure showed strong co-clustering of samples prepared in the same batch, prompting a batch-effect correction. Significantly lower normalized Chao1 diversity was found in multiple sclerosis patients than in controls, suggesting substantial peripheral T-cell clonal expansion. Significantly higher frequencies in patients than in controls were found for about five TRBV segments, including TRBV5-6, TRBV5-1 and TRBV20-1.

Comment on this clonotype: The specificity of this receptor is unknown. The sample holds no much larger clone one base away, and base qualities are not on file.

Sequences SEHNR (CDR1) and FQNEAQ (CDR2) are obtained from the germline V gene (reference sequence). The CDR3 runs 13 amino acids, cysteine and phenylalanine included. The CDR3 DNA has 39 bases and is translated from base 1. V lost 4 bases and J lost 0 bases; the stretch between them is 7 bases long. The method was PCR. Instrument used: Illumina HiSeq 2500. Unique molecular identifiers were incorporated into TCR beta cDNA libraries to reduce PCR and sequencing biases. Per 1 to 10 million input T cells, approximately 500,000 cDNA molecules were obtained, such that each molecule approximated one T cell. Patient libraries were prepared and sequenced with the same protocol used for the earlier healthy control dataset. Within a given batch, samples were prepared together, multiplexed and sequenced on the same HiSeq lane. In the original analysis: MIGEC was used to process the raw barcoded reads, and molecular identifier groups with only a single read were discarded before consensus assembly and CDR3 extraction. VDJtools was used for post-analysis of the clonotype tables, with diversity normalized by down-sampling every dataset to the smallest sample size. To correct batch-related cross-sample contamination, repertoire overlap clustering matched CDR3 amino acid sequences but not nucleotide sequences. Clones were called with MiXCR by TCRdb after fastp trimmed the public reads at Q25, and only in-frame beta chains were retained. All rows with the same CDR3 protein become a single entry with the most common DNA and genes. The V and J calls and clone size come from TCRdb's table, not from the authors' own analysis. The sample table records 150,000 to 200,000 distinct CDR3 sequences; 30% to 45% of these occur just once. 25% to 35% of the sample belongs to the ten largest clones.

The time point label corresponds to: second blood draw from one MS patient after hematopoietic stem cell transplantation. To demonstrate the VDJtools post-analysis software, the study profiled TCR beta repertoires from the peripheral blood of about a dozen young patients with multiple sclerosis. The multiple sclerosis patients were children and adolescents ranging in age from 6 to 15 years. The chain employs TRBV7-9 and TRBJ2-7, with the D gene not clear enough to name. The sequenced sample was blood, obtained after autologous hematopoietic stem cell transplantation. The TCR comes from a girl under 18 with multiple sclerosis. Donor details come from another sample of the same person, matched by shared clones. The CDR3 reads as follows: CASSSASSYEQYF. The sequenced DNA is TGTGCCAGCAGCTCCGCTAGCTCCTACGAGCAGTACTTC.